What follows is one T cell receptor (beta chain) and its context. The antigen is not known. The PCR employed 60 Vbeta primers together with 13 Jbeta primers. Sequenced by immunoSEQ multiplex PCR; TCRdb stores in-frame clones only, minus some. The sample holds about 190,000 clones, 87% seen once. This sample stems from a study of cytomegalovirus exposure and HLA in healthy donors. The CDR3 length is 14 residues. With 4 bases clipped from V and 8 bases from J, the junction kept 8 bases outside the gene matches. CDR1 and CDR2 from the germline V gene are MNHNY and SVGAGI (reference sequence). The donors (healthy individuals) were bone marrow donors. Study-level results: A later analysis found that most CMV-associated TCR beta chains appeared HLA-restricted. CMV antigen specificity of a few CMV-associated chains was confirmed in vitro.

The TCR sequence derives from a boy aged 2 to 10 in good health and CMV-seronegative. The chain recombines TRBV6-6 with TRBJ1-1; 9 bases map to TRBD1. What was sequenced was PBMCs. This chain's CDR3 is CASSSGTGPREAFF. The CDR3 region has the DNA TGTGCCAGCAGTTCGGGGACAGGGCCTAGAGAAGCTTTCTTT.